These 25 T cell receptor beta chains originate from one sample sequenced in a study of T cell responses to AZD1222 COVID-19 vaccine. Data came from immunoSEQ multiplex PCR; TCRdb stores just in-frame clones and leaves some out. The sample includes tens of thousands of clones, approximately 88% of them seen just once. The source was peripheral blood, collected 28 days after the second AZD1222 dose. The receptors were gathered from an adult who received the AZD1222 COVID-19 vaccine.

The rearrangement uses TRBV12-3 or TRBV12-4 and TRBJ1-2, with D unclear. V lost 6 bases, J lost 3 bases, and 11 bases lay in between. This CDR3 is built from 13 residues. The CDR3 loop is CASSLLSDYGYTF. The CDR3 DNA reads as TGTGCCAGCAGCCTCCTAAGTGACTATGGCTACACCTTC.

The chain has TRBV5-1 and TRBJ2-7; unclear D gene. The CDR3 contains 14 residues. V lost 5 bases and J lost 1, with 13 bases in between. In germline, CDR1 is SGHRS, CDR2 YFSETQ. CDR3 sequence (DNA): TGCGCCAGCAGTTCGATAGTGGGGTCCTACGAGCAGTACTTC. This codes for CASSSIVGSYEQYF.

The V and J genes are TRBV13 and TRBJ1-1; 8 nucleotides match TRBD1. CDR1 is PRHDT and CDR2 is FYEKMQ in the germline V gene (reference sequence). This CDR3 comprises 15 residues. J gave up 2 bases and V 0 bases, and 2 bases lay outside the gene matches. CDR3 nucleotides: TGTGCCAGCAGCTTAGGGGACAGGGCTAACACTGAAGCTTTCTTT. Translated: CASSLGDRANTEAFF. Filled out from reference TRBV13 and TRBJ1-1, the complete variable domain reads AAGVIQSPRHLIKEKRETATLKCYPIPRHDTVYWYQQGPGQDPQFLISFYEKMQSDKGSIPDRFSAQQFSDYHSELNMSSLELGDSALYFCASSLGDRANTEAFFGQGTRLTVV.

The chain carries TRBV11-2 and TRBJ2-7; D may be TRBD1 (5 bases). Germline assignment: CDR1 SGHAT and CDR2 FQNNGV. With 7 bases removed from V and 6 bases from J, the gap between germline ends came to 16 bases. The CDR3 loop spans 13 amino acids. The CDR3, as DNA: TGTGCCAGCACCCCAGGGCCTCTGGGCGAGCAGTACTTC. As protein: CASTPGPLGEQYF.

CDR3 loop: CASSLVFFTGELFF. The CDR3 DNA reads TGTGCCAGCAGCTTAGTTTTCTTCACCGGGGAGCTGTTTTTT. The V gene is TRBV7-2, the J gene TRBJ2-2; D ambiguous. CDR1 is SGHTA, CDR2 FQGNSA, per germline. There are 14 residues in the CDR3. V lost 1 base to trimming and J lost 4 bases, with 7 bases between them.

The chain uses TRBV4-1 and TRBJ1-4, with D possibly matching TRBD1 (5 bases). V shed 6 bases and J shed 2 bases, with 7 bases lying between them. The germline V gene encodes CDR1 MGHRA and CDR2 YSYEKL. CDR3 length: 13 residues. The CDR3 coding sequence is TGCGCCAGCAGAAGGGACACTAATGAAAAACTGTTTTTT. Translated, it gives CASRRDTNEKLFF.

V and J are TRBV29-1 and TRBJ1-1; D uncertain. Germline V lookup: CDR1 SQVTM, CDR2 ANQGSEA. Trimming took off 5 bases at V and 8 bases at J, with 15 bases between the two ends. The CDR3 has 12 amino acids. CDR3 amino acids: CSVLVVVGEAFF. The CDR3 DNA is TGCAGCGTTTTGGTTGTGGTAGGAGAAGCTTTCTTT.

The genes are TRBV18 and TRBJ1-4; D possibly corresponds to TRBD1 (5 bases). The CDR3 covers 16 residues. The germline gives CDR1 KGHSH, CDR2 LQKENI. The ends were cut back, 6 bases at V and 3 bases at J, with 17 bases in the middle. The CDR3 loop reads CASSPFGGAANEKLFF. The DNA for the CDR3 is TGTGCCAGCTCCCCCTTTGGCGGGGCGGCTAATGAAAAACTGTTTTTT.

The chain employs TRBV5-4 and TRBJ2-3, with D perhaps assigned TRBD1 or TRBD2 (7 bases each). The ends were cut back, 2 bases at V and 4 bases at J, with 20 bases in the middle. This CDR3 spans 17 amino acids. Germline CDR1 SGHNT, CDR2 YYREEE (reference sequence). CDR3 DNA sequence: TGTGCCAGCAGCTTAGGCGCAGGGGGGGGGCAAGCAGATACGCAGTATTTT. It codes for CASSLGAGGGQADTQYF.

V gene TRBV9 combines with J gene TRBJ1-6; TRBD1 matches at 7 bases. J gave up 4 bases and V 4 bases, and 5 bases lay outside the gene matches. Germline V lookup: CDR1 SGDLS, CDR2 YYNGEE. CDR3 length equals 15 residues. This CDR3 is CASSPEGQYNSPLHF. The CDR3 bases are TGTGCCAGCAGCCCAGAGGGACAGTATAATTCACCCCTCCACTTT.

The rearrangement uses TRBV21-1 and TRBJ1-6. TRBV21-1 counts as a pseudogene. The CDR3 is 17 amino acids. This chain's CDR3 is CASPKEGGGYYNSPLHF. The CDR3 nucleotides read TGTGCCAGCCCCAAAGAGGGGGGGGGATACTATAATTCACCCCTCCACTTT.

Concerning this clone itself: At one end, the junction sequence differs from germline, possibly due to a read error. The chain has TRBV2 and TRBJ1-1; perhaps TRBD1 as D (5 bases). Germline lookup yields CDR1 SNHLY and CDR2 FYNNEI. The CDR3 runs to 13 residues. This CDR3 is CASSEPRDSSCHF. The CDR3 DNA reads as TGTGCCAGCAGTGAACCTAGAGACAGCTCGTGCCATTTT. The full variable domain, its missing parts supplied by reference TRBV2 and TRBJ1-1, is EPEVTQTPSHQVTQMGQEVILRCVPISNHLYFYWYRQILGQKVEFLVSFYNNEISEKSEIFDDQFSVERPDGSNFTLKIRSTKLEDSAMYFCASSEPRDSSCHFGQGTRLTVV.

The chain carries TRBV19 and TRBJ1-5, with 7 bases that match TRBD1. CDR1 is LNHDA and CDR2 is SQIVND in the germline V gene (reference sequence). V shed 9 bases, J shed 0 bases, and the junction held 8 bases outside the gene matches. There are 15 residues in the CDR3. The CDR3, as DNA: TGTGCCAGCGACAGGGTAAGGGGTAGCAATCAGCCCCAGCATTTT. It yields the protein CASDRVRGSNQPQHF.

The chain links TRBV19 to TRBJ1-2; D is uncertain. The V gene lost 3 bases and the J gene lost 10 bases, with 18 bases spanning the gap. The germline V gene encodes CDR1 LNHDA and CDR2 SQIVND (reference sequence). There are 14 residues in the CDR3. DNA of the CDR3: TGTGCCAGTAGTATCTCCGGGATCCCGGACTTCTACACCTTC. Amino acids: CASSISGIPDFYTF. Using reference TRBV19 and TRBJ1-2 for the parts outside the CDR3, the full variable domain is DGGITQSPKYLFRKEGQNVTLSCEQNLNHDAMYWYRQDPGQGLRLIYYSQIVNDFQKGDIAEGYSVSREKKESFPLTVTSAQKNPTAFYLCASSISGIPDFYTFGSGTRLTVV.

This sequence joins TRBV4-1 and TRBJ2-7; 9 bases map to TRBD1. V dropped 5 bases and J dropped 4; count of bases not matched to a gene: 3. Germline CDR1 MGHRA, CDR2 YSYEKL. This CDR3 comprises 13 residues. As DNA, the CDR3 is TGCGCCAGCAGCGGACAGGGGCCTTACGAGCAGTACTTC. Translating gives CASSGQGPYEQYF.

This clone was seen more than once but under ten times. The chain links TRBV15 to TRBJ2-5; D remains unclear. Germline V lookup: CDR1 LNHNV, CDR2 YYDKDF (reference sequence). V gave up 0 bases and J gave up 2 bases, with 1 base separating them. The CDR3 length is 12 residues. The CDR3 sequence is CATSRDQETQYF. In DNA form, the CDR3 reads TGTGCCACCAGCAGAGATCAAGAGACCCAGTACTTC.

The chain uses TRBV27 and TRBJ1-2; D uncertain. V was trimmed by 4 bases and J by 1 base, leaving 10 bases between them. Germline V gene sequence: CDR1 MNHEY, CDR2 SMNVEV (reference sequence). The CDR3 is 14 amino acids. In DNA form, the CDR3 reads TGTGCCAGCAGTTCACTTGGTCTTAACTATGGCTACACCTTC. It is translated as CASSSLGLNYGYTF.

The genes are TRBV6-1 and TRBJ2-1; 11 bases align to TRBD2. The V and J ends lost 0 bases and 4 bases, in that order; junction bases with no gene match: 2. Germline loops: CDR1 MNHNS, CDR2 SASEGT. CDR3 size: 16 residues. The CDR3 sequence is CASSEALAGGYNEQFF. The CDR3, as DNA: TGTGCCAGCAGTGAAGCGCTAGCGGGGGGATACAATGAGCAGTTCTTC.

The chain employs TRBV5-1 and TRBJ2-7; TRBD2 agrees at 9 bases. With V trimmed by 4 bases and J by 2 bases, 4 bases remained unmatched. CDR1 and CDR2 (germline): SGHRS, YFSETQ. This CDR3 has 14 residues. The DNA of the CDR3 is TGCGCCAGCAGCGACCCTAGCGGGGCCTACGAGCAGTACTTC. Its protein is CASSDPSGAYEQYF.

This clone was picked up a small number of times. This chain connects TRBV3-1 (or the pseudogene TRBV3-2) to TRBJ1-1, with a tentative D call TRBD1 (6 bases). The V end was cut by 5 bases, the J end by 0 bases, with 16 bases between. Germline lookup yields CDR1 LGHDT and CDR2 YNNKEL (reference sequence). The CDR3 is 16 amino acids. As DNA, the CDR3 is TGTGCCAGCAGCTCCCGGGGGCCGCAAATGAACACTGAAGCTTTCTTT. As protein: CASSSRGPQMNTEAFF.

The V call is TRBV2, the J call TRBJ1-1, with D unresolved. Trimming left V 6 bases short and J 0 bases short, with 8 bases between. CDR3 length equals 13 residues. CDR1 and CDR2 from the germline V gene are SNHLY and FYNNEI. The CDR3 reads CASSRSMNTEAFF. As DNA, the CDR3 is TGTGCCAGCAGCAGATCCATGAACACTGAAGCTTTCTTT. Together with reference TRBV2 and TRBJ1-1, the CDR3 gives the full variable domain: EPEVTQTPSHQVTQMGQEVILRCVPISNHLYFYWYRQILGQKVEFLVSFYNNEISEKSEIFDDQFSVERPDGSNFTLKIRSTKLEDSAMYFCASSRSMNTEAFFGQGTRLTVV.

Details on this clone: Relative to the germline gene, one junction end is altered; a read error may explain this. V is TRBV5-1 and J is TRBJ2-7; tentative D call: TRBD2 (6 bases). Germline V gene data show CDR1 as SGHRS and CDR2 as YFSETQ. This CDR3 contains 15 residues. The CDR3 spells CASSLGGRSSYEQYF. The CDR3 nucleotides are TGCGCCAGCAGTTTGGGAGGAAGGAGCTCCTACGAGCAGTACTTC. The variable domain in full, with the rest retrieved from reference TRBV5-1 and TRBJ2-7, is KAGVTQTPRYLIKTRGQQVTLSCSPISGHRSVSWYQQTPGQGLQFLFEYFSETQRNKGNFPGRFSGRQFSNSRSEMNVSTLELGDSALYLCASSLGGRSSYEQYFGPGTRLTVT.

The chain links TRBV9 to TRBJ2-3; 8 nucleotides agree with TRBD2. Trimming removed 4 bases from V and 2 bases from J; junction bases left unmatched: 15. Germline V gene sequence: CDR1 SGDLS, CDR2 YYNGEE. The CDR3 consists of 18 residues. CDR3 bases: TGTGCCAGCAGCCCTAAGCGGGGGAGCTTTGGGATCACAGATACGCAGTATTTT. Residues: CASSPKRGSFGITDTQYF.

The rearrangement uses TRBV4-2 and TRBJ1-4; possible D gene TRBD1, 5 bases. This CDR3 is 16 amino acids long. Deletions cut 1 base from V and 8 bases from J, with 17 bases between. Per the germline V gene, CDR1 is LGHNA and CDR2 is YNFKEQ. CDR3 loop: CASSQAGTSRVEKLFF. In DNA, the CDR3 is TGTGCCAGCAGCCAAGCCGGGACTTCGAGGGTGGAAAAACTGTTTTTT.

The rearrangement links TRBV30 to TRBJ1-1; TRBD1 is a possible D gene (5 bases). The CDR3 is 13 amino acids. CDR1 is GTSNPN, CDR2 SVGIG, per germline (reference sequence). The V end was cut by 2 bases, the J end by 12 bases, with 19 bases between. CDR3 in DNA: TGTGCCTGGAGTTGGGGGGAATTGCAAGACTCTTTCTTT. Its protein is CAWSWGELQDSFF.